The clone carrying this T cell receptor (beta chain) was seen once. These data originate in a study of T cell changes during pregnancy in multiple sclerosis. The assay was immunoSEQ multiplex PCR, and TCRdb's table has in-frame clones only and misses some. The table includes tens of thousands of clones, 93% detected once. CDR1 and CDR2 (germline): SGHDT, YYEEEE. Trimming left V 2 bases short and J 4 bases short, with 12 bases between. This CDR3 has 14 amino acids. The source is a female donor with multiple sclerosis, enrolled in a pregnancy study. This specimen consisted of CD8+ T cells from peripheral blood mononuclear cells, obtained in the third trimester of pregnancy. The chain recombines TRBV5-6 with TRBJ1-1, with D maybe TRBD1 (6 bases). The CDR3 region has the DNA TGTGCCAGCAGCTTCGGGACAAGTCCCACTGAAGCTTTCTTT. Residues: CASSFGTSPTEAFF.